This T cell receptor (beta chain) was sequenced during a study of T cells in Graves' hyperthyroidism and ophthalmopathy. Germline V CDR1 and CDR2: SGDLS, YYNGEE. The V gene end was trimmed by 3 bases and the J gene end by 11 bases; junction bases not matched to a gene: 11. The CDR3 is 15 residues long. Study-wide results and caveats: Within blood appeared most thyroid clonotypes that had expanded above 0.001. The model foresaw ophthalmopathy a median approximately 6.3 months prior to onset. Ophthalmopathy was distinguished from stable hyperthyroidism by 13 V-J signatures.

This clonotype was recorded a few times. Antigen: not known. The source material, RNA transcripts, was used to amplify TCR beta CDR3 regions. The TCR CDR3 first-round RT-PCR relied on the HTBI primer set. TCRdb reanalysed the multiplex PCR reads using MiXCR and keeps one entry per CDR3 protein. The table has about half a million distinct CDR3 sequences, 16% seen once; the top ten hold approximately 30%. Ophthalmopathy cases scored 3 or more on the Clinical Activity Score and 4 or more on NOSPECS grade, with duration below 3 months. This chain uses TRBV9 with TRBJ2-1; TRBD2 agrees at 10 bases. This TCR came from a woman between 25 and 40 years old with Graves' ophthalmopathy. What was sequenced was blood. The CDR3 loop reads CASSATSGTPSQQFF. In nucleotides, the CDR3 is TGTGCCAGCAGCGCAACTAGCGGGACTCCCTCGCAGCAGTTCTTC. The variable domain in full, with the rest retrieved from reference TRBV9 and TRBJ2-1, is DSGVTQTPKHLITATGQRVTLRCSPRSGDLSVYWYQQSLDQGLQFLIQYYNGEERAKGNILERFSAQQFPDLHSELNLSSLELGDSALYFCASSATSGTPSQQFFGPGTRLTVL.